Listed below are T cell receptor beta chains from one sample, sequenced in a study of beta chain features in type 1 diabetes. Clones were sequenced by immunoSEQ multiplex PCR, and TCRdb holds only the in-frame ones, with some missing. The sample lists 16,000 or so clones; roughly three quarters were seen once. The specimen was stem cell memory CD4+ T cells from blood. The receptors come from a woman aged 18-29 years with type 1 diabetes. Each CDR3 is given with its conserved first and last residue. Each record gives: J gene, V gene, clone size, D gene, CDR3 protein, CDR3 DNA. D genes are given only for firm matches. Clone size, where shown, is once, few, many, or a class for clones that have expanded.

j_call: TRBJ2-3; v_call: TRBV14; clone_size: .; d_call: .; cdr3_aa: CASTIGGRVGSGTQYF; cdr3_nt: TGTGCCAGCACCATCGGGGGTAGAGTCGGCTCTGGAACGCAGTATTTT
j_call: TRBJ2-1; v_call: TRBV7-8; clone_size: .; d_call: TRBD2; cdr3_aa: CASSLVPGRGFYNEQFF; cdr3_nt: TGTGCCAGCAGCTTAGTACCGGGGCGGGGGTTCTACAATGAGCAGTTCTTC
j_call: TRBJ1-1; v_call: TRBV10-3; clone_size: .; d_call: .; cdr3_aa: CAISEYRAAPEAFF; cdr3_nt: TGTGCCATCAGTGAGTACAGGGCGGCCCCTGAAGCTTTCTTT
j_call: TRBJ2-7; v_call: TRBV18; clone_size: once; d_call: TRBD1; cdr3_aa: CASSLGQGYEQYF; cdr3_nt: TGTGCCAGCTCACTGGGACAGGGGTACGAGCAGTACTTC
j_call: TRBJ1-1; v_call: TRBV7-9; clone_size: .; d_call: TRBD1; cdr3_aa: CTSSWGQGNTEAFF; cdr3_nt: TGTACCAGCAGCTGGGGACAGGGGAACACTGAAGCTTTCTTT
j_call: TRBJ1-2; v_call: TRBV6-5; clone_size: .; d_call: .; cdr3_aa: CASSYSGGGGYTF; cdr3_nt: TGTGCCAGCAGTTACTCGGGGGGAGGCGGCTACACCTTC
j_call: TRBJ2-7; v_call: TRBV28; clone_size: .; d_call: .; cdr3_aa: CASWAQGYEQYF; cdr3_nt: TGTGCCAGCTGGGCGCAGGGATACGAGCAGTACTTC
j_call: TRBJ2-1; v_call: TRBV28; clone_size: .; d_call: TRBD2; cdr3_aa: CASSSGTSGIYEQFF; cdr3_nt: TGTGCCAGCAGTTCCGGGACTAGCGGGATTTATGAGCAGTTCTTC
j_call: TRBJ1-2; v_call: TRBV30; clone_size: .; d_call: TRBD1; cdr3_aa: CAWSVPPGGGYTF; cdr3_nt: TGTGCCTGGAGTGTTCCCCCAGGGGGTGGCTACACCTTC
j_call: TRBJ1-2; v_call: TRBV10-3; clone_size: .; d_call: TRBD1; cdr3_aa: CAISPGQGRNGYTF; cdr3_nt: TGTGCCATCAGCCCTGGACAGGGTAGGAATGGCTACACCTTC
j_call: TRBJ2-5; v_call: TRBV21-1; clone_size: .; d_call: .; cdr3_aa: CASSKKRPRLAGAPETQYF; cdr3_nt: TGTGCCAGCAGCAAAAAAAGACCAAGACTAGCGGGAGCCCCGGAGACCCAGTACTTC
j_call: TRBJ2-7; v_call: TRBV2; clone_size: .; d_call: .; cdr3_aa: CASSRQSYEQYF; cdr3_nt: TGTGCCAGCAGCCGACAGAGCTACGAGCAGTACTTC
j_call: TRBJ2-3; v_call: TRBV7-8; clone_size: once; d_call: TRBD2; cdr3_aa: CASSLWRLAERSTDTQYF; cdr3_nt: TGTGCCAGCAGCTTATGGAGACTAGCAGAACGTAGCACAGATACGCAGTATTTT
j_call: TRBJ2-1; v_call: TRBV19; clone_size: .; d_call: TRBD2; cdr3_aa: CASRDLAGGGNEQFF; cdr3_nt: TGTGCCAGCAGGGATCTAGCGGGGGGCGGGAATGAGCAGTTCTTC
j_call: TRBJ2-1; v_call: TRBV18; clone_size: .; d_call: TRBD1; cdr3_aa: CASSPRGQGGNEQFF; cdr3_nt: TGTGCCAGCTCACCACGGGGACAGGGGGGGAATGAGCAGTTCTTC
j_call: TRBJ2-1; v_call: TRBV4-3; clone_size: few; d_call: .; cdr3_aa: CASSLLTTQSGEQFF; cdr3_nt: TGCGCCAGCAGCCTGTTAACGACGCAATCAGGGGAGCAGTTCTTC
j_call: TRBJ1-4; v_call: TRBV2; clone_size: .; d_call: .; cdr3_aa: CASSGDGGKLFF; cdr3_nt: TGTGCCAGCAGTGGGGATGGAGGAAAACTGTTTTTT
j_call: TRBJ1-5; v_call: TRBV5-6; clone_size: .; d_call: TRBD1; cdr3_aa: CASSLTRGTNQPQHF; cdr3_nt: TGTGCCAGCAGCCTTACCAGGGGGACCAATCAGCCCCAGCATTTT
j_call: TRBJ2-1; v_call: TRBV5-1; clone_size: .; d_call: .; cdr3_aa: CASSVMTRGFRSGSYNEQFF; cdr3_nt: TGCGCCAGCAGCGTTATGACTCGCGGGTTCCGAAGTGGGTCCTACAATGAGCAGTTCTTC
j_call: TRBJ2-2; v_call: TRBV18; clone_size: .; d_call: .; cdr3_aa: CASSPRRERSGELFF; cdr3_nt: TGTGCCAGCTCACCGAGGAGGGAGCGGTCCGGGGAGCTGTTTTTT
j_call: TRBJ1-5; v_call: TRBV15; clone_size: .; d_call: TRBD1; cdr3_aa: CATSRVLWTGANQPQHF; cdr3_nt: TGTGCCACCAGCAGGGTCTTATGGACAGGGGCCAATCAGCCCCAGCATTTT
j_call: TRBJ2-1; v_call: TRBV7-6; clone_size: .; d_call: TRBD2; cdr3_aa: CASSPGLAGAKNEQFF; cdr3_nt: TGTGCCAGCAGCCCTGGACTAGCGGGAGCCAAAAATGAGCAGTTCTTC
j_call: TRBJ1-2; v_call: TRBV29-1; clone_size: .; d_call: .; cdr3_aa: CSVESGVDGYTF; cdr3_nt: TGCAGCGTTGAGTCAGGGGTAGATGGCTACACCTTC